Following are 15 T cell receptor beta chains from one sample sequenced in a study of T-cell memory formation after mild COVID-19. MiXCR, run by TCRdb on the 5' RACE reads, gives a single entry per CDR3 protein. This table has some 40,000 distinct CDR3 sequences, about 7.3% appearing once. The sequencing sample was made of PBMCs or a T cell subset sorted from them (not recorded which). These receptor sequences come from a man younger than 35 who had mild COVID-19 (a few samples of this study predate the infection). Cell type and time point are not known.

DNA for the CDR3: TGTGCCACCAGCGGGGGACAGGGGGCTTCATTCAACGAGCAGTACTTC. Protein sequence: CATSGGQGASFNEQYF. The rearrangement links TRBV15 to TRBJ2-7; 12 bases match TRBD1. CDR1 is LNHNV and CDR2 is YYDKDF in the germline V gene (reference sequence). The CDR3 runs to 16 residues. V lost 5 bases to trimming and J lost 5 bases; unmatched junction nucleotides: 10. Full variable domain (outside the CDR3, taken from reference TRBV15 and TRBJ2-7): DAMVIQNPRYQVTQFGKPVTLSCSQTLNHNVMYWYQQKSSQAPKLLFHYYDKDFNNEADTPDNFQSRRPNTSFCFLDIRSPGLGDTAMYLCATSGGQGASFNEQYFGPGTRLTVT.

This sequence joins TRBV30 and TRBJ2-7; D may be TRBD2 (5 bases). Trimming cost V 3 bases and J 3 bases, with 9 bases left between them. The CDR3 runs to 12 residues. Germline-derived CDR1 and CDR2 are GTSNPN and SVGIG (reference sequence). Here the CDR3 reads CAWRRRNYEQYF. DNA of the CDR3: TGTGCCTGGAGGAGGAGGAACTACGAGCAGTACTTC.

This clonotype was counted between two and nine times. V gene TRBV5-1 combines with J gene TRBJ2-1; D is possibly TRBD2 (6 bases). The germline V and J ends were trimmed by 7 bases and 9 bases, with 17 bases remaining between them. The CDR3 has 13 residues. The germline CDR1 and CDR2 sequences are SGHRS and YFSETQ. The CDR3 region is CASRYGGPSEQFF. Written as DNA, the CDR3 is TGCGCCAGCCGATACGGAGGGCCGAGTGAGCAGTTCTTC.

This clonotype came up a few times. The rearrangement joins TRBV9 to TRBJ1-6; 10 bases match TRBD1. The CDR3 extends over 16 amino acids. Per germline, CDR1 SGDLS and CDR2 YYNGEE. Trimming took 0 bases from V and 8 from J; bases not matched to a gene: 5. CDR3 region: CASSVGGTGVDSPLHF. The CDR3 DNA follows: TGTGCCAGCAGCGTAGGGGGGACAGGGGTGGATTCACCCCTCCACTTT.

This clonotype was counted between two and nine times. This chain links TRBV4-3 with TRBJ1-6; 8 nucleotides align to TRBD1. The trim removed 2 bases at V and 13 bases at J, leaving 4 bases unmatched. CDR1 LGHNA and CDR2 YSLEER come from the germline V gene. This CDR3 is 13 amino acids long. CDR3 sequence: CASSQYRGAPLHF. The DNA for the CDR3 is TGCGCCAGCAGCCAATACAGGGGGGCGCCCCTCCACTTT.

This clonotype came up many times. The chain carries TRBV29-1 and TRBJ2-7; 7 nucleotides line up with TRBD1. V lost 1 base, J lost 2 bases, and 5 bases stayed unmatched. Germline V gene lookup returns CDR1 SQVTM and CDR2 ANQGSEA. This CDR3 comprises 14 residues. The CDR3 nucleotides read TGCAGCGTTGAAGGCAGACAGGGCGCCTACGAGCAGTACTTC. It yields the protein CSVEGRQGAYEQYF.

The rearrangement joins TRBV20-1 to TRBJ1-4; 9 bases align to TRBD1. This CDR3 has 15 residues. The germline gives CDR1 DFQATT, CDR2 SNEGSKA (reference sequence). V lost 6 bases and J lost 8; bases outside the gene matches: 13. The chain's CDR3 is CSARSGQGGKEKLFF. CDR3 coding DNA: TGCAGTGCCCGGTCGGGACAGGGTGGAAAAGAAAAACTGTTTTTT.

CDR3 sequence: CASSPVRDGYTF. In DNA, the CDR3 is TGTGCCAGCAGCCCAGTCCGGGATGGCTACACCTTC. The gene calls are TRBV7-2 and TRBJ1-2; D gene ambiguous. This CDR3 comprises 12 residues. Trimming cost V 5 bases and J 6 bases, with 10 bases left between them. The V gene's germline CDR1 is SGHTA and CDR2 FQGNSA.

The V and J genes are TRBV12-3 or TRBV12-4 and TRBJ2-3; TRBD1 matches 7 bases. The ends lost 3 bases at V and 4 bases at J; junction bases unmatched: 13. There are 17 residues in the CDR3. The CDR3 region has the DNA TGTGCCAGCAGTTTTCCCGCTAGGACAGGAGTCGCAGATACGCAGTATTTT. Its protein is CASSFPARTGVADTQYF.

This clonotype was seen a handful of times. The rearrangement uses TRBV7-6 and TRBJ1-2, with TRBD1 matching over 8 bases. The CDR3 consists of 14 residues. In germline, CDR1 is SGHVS, CDR2 FNYEAQ. With V trimmed by 5 bases and J by 6 bases, 8 bases remained unmatched. CDR3 sequence (DNA): TGTGCCAGCAGCCCTAGGACAGGGTGGGATGGCTACACCTTC. It codes for CASSPRTGWDGYTF.

This clonotype showed up many times. The J gene is TRBJ1-2, the V gene TRBV4-3; maybe TRBD1 (6 bases). Germline V CDR1 and CDR2: LGHNA, YSLEER. V lost 1 base to trimming and J lost 0 bases, with 12 bases between them. The CDR3 is made up of 16 amino acids. This chain's CDR3 is CASSQASGQTNYGYTF. The CDR3 nucleotides are TGCGCCAGCAGCCAAGCCTCTGGACAGACTAACTATGGCTACACCTTC.

By frequency in the sample, this clonotype is medium-sized. The chain links TRBV7-2 to TRBJ2-5; D not resolved. V was pared by 4 bases and J by 1 base, with 13 bases between. The germline gives CDR1 SGHTA, CDR2 FQGNSA. The CDR3 is 15 residues long. The CDR3 region is CASSSWMTSQETQYF. DNA of the CDR3: TGTGCCAGCAGCTCCTGGATGACTTCCCAAGAGACCCAGTACTTC.

On this clonotype: This may be a read error: a much more frequent sequence differs by one nucleotide. CDR3 nucleotide sequence: TGTGCCAGCAGTTTATTCCAATATACGCAGTATTTT. This translates into CASSLFQYTQYF. The chain employs TRBV28 and TRBJ2-3, with D uncertain. CDR1 MDHEN and CDR2 SYDVKM come from the germline V gene. The CDR3 is 12 residues long. V gave up 1 base and J gave up 7 bases, with 6 bases separating them.

The gene calls are TRBV18 and TRBJ1-1; tentatively, D is TRBD1 (5 bases). The CDR3 extends over 16 amino acids. V gave up 6 bases and J gave up 4 bases, with 21 bases separating them. Germline CDR1 is KGHSH and CDR2 is LQKENI. CDR3: CASSPDVRRGTTEAFF. The CDR3 nucleotides read TGTGCCAGCTCTCCCGATGTCCGACGGGGGACCACTGAAGCTTTCTTT.

The chain uses TRBV28 and TRBJ1-2; D remains unclear. The V end was cut by 5 bases, the J end by 4 bases, with 8 bases between. Germline values: CDR1 MDHEN, CDR2 SYDVKM. This CDR3 is built from 12 residues. The DNA for the CDR3 is TGTGCCAGCAGTCGACGAGGCTATGGCTACACCTTC. This gives the protein CASSRRGYGYTF.